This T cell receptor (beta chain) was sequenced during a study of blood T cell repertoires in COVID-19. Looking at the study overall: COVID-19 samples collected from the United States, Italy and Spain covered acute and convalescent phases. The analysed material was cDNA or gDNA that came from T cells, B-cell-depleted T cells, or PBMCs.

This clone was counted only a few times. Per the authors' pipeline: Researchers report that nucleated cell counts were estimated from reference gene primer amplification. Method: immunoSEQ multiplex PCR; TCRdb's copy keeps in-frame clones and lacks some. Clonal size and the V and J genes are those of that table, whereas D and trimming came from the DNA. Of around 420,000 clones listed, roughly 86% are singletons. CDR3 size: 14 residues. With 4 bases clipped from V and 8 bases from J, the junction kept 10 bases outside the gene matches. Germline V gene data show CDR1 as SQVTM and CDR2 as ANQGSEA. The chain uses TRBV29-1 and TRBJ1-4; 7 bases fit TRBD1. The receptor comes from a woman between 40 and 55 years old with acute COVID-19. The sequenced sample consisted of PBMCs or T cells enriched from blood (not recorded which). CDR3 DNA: TGCAGCGTTGGGGACAGCCCCCAAGGGGAAAAACTGTTTTTT. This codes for CSVGDSPQGEKLFF.